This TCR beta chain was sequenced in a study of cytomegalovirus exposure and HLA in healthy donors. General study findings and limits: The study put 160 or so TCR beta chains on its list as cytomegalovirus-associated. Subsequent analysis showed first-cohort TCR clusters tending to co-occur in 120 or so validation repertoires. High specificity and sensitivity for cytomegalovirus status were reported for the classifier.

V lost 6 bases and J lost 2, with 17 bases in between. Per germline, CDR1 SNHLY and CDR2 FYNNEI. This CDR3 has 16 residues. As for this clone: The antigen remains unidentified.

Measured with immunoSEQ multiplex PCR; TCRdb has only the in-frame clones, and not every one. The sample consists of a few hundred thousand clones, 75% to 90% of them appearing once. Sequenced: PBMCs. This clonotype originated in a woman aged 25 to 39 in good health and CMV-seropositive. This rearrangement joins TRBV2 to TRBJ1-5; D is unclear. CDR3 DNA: TGTGCCAGCAGCCTCGAAGCGCCCGGTGGCAATCAGCCCCAGCATTTT. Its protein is CASSLEAPGGNQPQHF.